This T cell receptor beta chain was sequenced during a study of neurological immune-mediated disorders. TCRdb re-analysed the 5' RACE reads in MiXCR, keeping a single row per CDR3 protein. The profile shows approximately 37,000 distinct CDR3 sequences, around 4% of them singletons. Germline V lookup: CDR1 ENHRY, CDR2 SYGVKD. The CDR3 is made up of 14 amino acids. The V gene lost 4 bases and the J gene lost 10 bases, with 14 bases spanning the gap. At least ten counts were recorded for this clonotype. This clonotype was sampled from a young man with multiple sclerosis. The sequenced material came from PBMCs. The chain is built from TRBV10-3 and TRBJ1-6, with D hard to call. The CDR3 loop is CAISGGNDFSPLHF. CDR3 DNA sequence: TGTGCCATCAGTGGAGGCAATGACTTCTCACCCCTCCACTTT.